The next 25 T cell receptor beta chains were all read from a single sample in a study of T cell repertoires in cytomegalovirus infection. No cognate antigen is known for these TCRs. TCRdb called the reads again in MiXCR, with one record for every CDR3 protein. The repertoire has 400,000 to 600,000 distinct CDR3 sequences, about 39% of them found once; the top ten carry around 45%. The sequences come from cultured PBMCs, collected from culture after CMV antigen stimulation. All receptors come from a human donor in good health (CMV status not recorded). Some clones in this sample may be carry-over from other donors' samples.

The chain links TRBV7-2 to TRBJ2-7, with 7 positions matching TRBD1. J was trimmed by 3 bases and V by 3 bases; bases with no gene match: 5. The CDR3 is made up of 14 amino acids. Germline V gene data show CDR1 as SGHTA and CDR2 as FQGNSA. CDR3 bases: TGTGCCAGCAGCTTGGGACAGACTTACTACGAGCAGTACTTC. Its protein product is CASSLGQTYYEQYF.

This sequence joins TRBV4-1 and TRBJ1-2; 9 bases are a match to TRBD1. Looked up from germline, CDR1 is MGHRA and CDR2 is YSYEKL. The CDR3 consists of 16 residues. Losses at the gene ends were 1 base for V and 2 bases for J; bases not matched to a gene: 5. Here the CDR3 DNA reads TGCGCCAGCAGCCAAGTAGGCACAGGGGGCAACTATGGCTACACCTTC. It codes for CASSQVGTGGNYGYTF.

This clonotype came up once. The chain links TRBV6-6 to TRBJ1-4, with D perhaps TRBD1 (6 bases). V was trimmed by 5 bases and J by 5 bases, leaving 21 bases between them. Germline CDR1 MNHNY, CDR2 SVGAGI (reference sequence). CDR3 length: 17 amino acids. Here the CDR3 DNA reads TGTGCCAGCAGTAGCCAAATTACAGGGCCGCTAAATGAAAAACTGTTTTTT. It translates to CASSSQITGPLNEKLFF.

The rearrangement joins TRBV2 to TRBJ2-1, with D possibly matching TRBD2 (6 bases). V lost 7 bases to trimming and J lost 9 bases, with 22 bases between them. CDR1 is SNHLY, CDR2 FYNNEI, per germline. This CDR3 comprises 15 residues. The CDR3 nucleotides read TGTGCCAGCAATTCGGGAGCTTTCCATCGCAGTGAGCAGTTCTTC. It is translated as CASNSGAFHRSEQFF.

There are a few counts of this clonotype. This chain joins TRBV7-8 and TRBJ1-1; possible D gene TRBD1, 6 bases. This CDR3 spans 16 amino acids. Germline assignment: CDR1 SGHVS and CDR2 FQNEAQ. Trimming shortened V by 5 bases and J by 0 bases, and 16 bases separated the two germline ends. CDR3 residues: CASSPRDKGLNTEAFF. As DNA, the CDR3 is TGTGCCAGCAGCCCAAGGGACAAGGGGTTGAACACTGAAGCTTTCTTT. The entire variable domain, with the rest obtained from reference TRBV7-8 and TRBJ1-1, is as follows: GAGVSQSPRYKVAKRGQDVALRCDPISGHVSLFWYQQALGQGPEFLTYFQNEAQLDKSGLPSDRFFAERPEGSVSTLKIQRTQQEDSAVYLCASSPRDKGLNTEAFFGQGTRLTVV.

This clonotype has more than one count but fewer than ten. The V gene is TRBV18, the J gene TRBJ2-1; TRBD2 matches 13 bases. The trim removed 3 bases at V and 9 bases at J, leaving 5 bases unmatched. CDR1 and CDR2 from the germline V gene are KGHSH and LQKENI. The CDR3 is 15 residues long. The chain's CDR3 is CASSPGTSGIGEQFF. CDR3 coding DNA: TGTGCCAGCTCACCCGGGACTAGCGGGATAGGTGAGCAGTTCTTC.

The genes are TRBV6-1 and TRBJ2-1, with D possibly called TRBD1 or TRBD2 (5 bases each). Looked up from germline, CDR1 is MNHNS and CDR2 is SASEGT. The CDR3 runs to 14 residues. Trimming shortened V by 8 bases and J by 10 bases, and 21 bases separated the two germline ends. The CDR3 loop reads CASGGRIRNSEQFF. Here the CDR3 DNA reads TGTGCCAGCGGGGGACGGATAAGGAATTCCGAGCAGTTCTTC.

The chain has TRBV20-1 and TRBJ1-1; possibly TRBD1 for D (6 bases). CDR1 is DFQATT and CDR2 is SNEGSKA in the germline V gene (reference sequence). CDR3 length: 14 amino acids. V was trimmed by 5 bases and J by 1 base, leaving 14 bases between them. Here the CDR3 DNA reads TGCAGTGCTCTCCGGACAGCGAGGAACACTGAAGCTTTCTTT. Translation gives CSALRTARNTEAFF.

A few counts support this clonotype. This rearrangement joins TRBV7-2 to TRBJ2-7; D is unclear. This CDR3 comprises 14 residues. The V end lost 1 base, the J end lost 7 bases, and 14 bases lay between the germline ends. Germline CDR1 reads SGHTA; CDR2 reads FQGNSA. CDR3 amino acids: CASSLVGWSDEQYF. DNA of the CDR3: TGTGCCAGCAGCTTAGTGGGGTGGTCGGATGAGCAGTACTTC.

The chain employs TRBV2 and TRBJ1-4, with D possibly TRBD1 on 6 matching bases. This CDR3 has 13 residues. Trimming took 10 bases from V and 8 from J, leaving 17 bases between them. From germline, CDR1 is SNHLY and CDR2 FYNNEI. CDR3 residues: CATSAGHREKLFF. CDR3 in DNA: TGTGCCACATCAGCGGGACACCGGGAAAAACTGTTTTTT.

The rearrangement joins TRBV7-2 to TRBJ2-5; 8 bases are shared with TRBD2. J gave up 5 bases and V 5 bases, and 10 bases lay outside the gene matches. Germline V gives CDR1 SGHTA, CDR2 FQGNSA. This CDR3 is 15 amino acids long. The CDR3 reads CASSTSPQRGETQYF. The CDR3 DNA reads TGTGCCAGCAGCACTAGCCCTCAGCGGGGGGAGACCCAGTACTTC.

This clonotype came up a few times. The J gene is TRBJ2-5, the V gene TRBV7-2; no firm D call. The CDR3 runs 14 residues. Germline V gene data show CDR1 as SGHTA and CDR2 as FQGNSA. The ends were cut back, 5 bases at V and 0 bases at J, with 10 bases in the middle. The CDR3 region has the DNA TGTGCCAGCAGCCTCAGCATCAACCAAGAGACCCAGTACTTC. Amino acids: CASSLSINQETQYF. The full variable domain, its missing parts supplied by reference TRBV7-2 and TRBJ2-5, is GAGVSQSPSNKVTEKGKDVELRCDPISGHTALYWYRQSLGQGLEFLIYFQGNSAPDKSGLPSDRFSAERTGGSVSTLTIQRTQQEDSAVYLCASSLSINQETQYFGPGTRLLVL.

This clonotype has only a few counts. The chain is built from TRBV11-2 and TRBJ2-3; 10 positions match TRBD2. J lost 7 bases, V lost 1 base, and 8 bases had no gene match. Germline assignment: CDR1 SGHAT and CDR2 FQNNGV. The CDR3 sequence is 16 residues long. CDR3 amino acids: CASSLGLAGGHHTQYF. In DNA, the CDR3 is TGTGCCAGCAGCTTAGGGTTAGCGGGGGGCCATCATACGCAGTATTTT.

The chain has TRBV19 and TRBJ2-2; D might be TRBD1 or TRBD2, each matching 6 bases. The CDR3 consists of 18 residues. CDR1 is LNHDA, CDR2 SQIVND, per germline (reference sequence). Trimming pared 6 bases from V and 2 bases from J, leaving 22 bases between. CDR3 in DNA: TGTGCCAGTAGCGGGGGCAGTAAGTTTGGTGGAAACACCGGGGAGCTGTTTTTT. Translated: CASSGGSKFGGNTGELFF.

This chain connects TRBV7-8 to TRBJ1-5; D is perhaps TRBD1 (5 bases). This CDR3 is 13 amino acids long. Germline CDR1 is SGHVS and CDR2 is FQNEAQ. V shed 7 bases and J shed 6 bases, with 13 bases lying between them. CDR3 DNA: TGTGCCAGCACCAAAGGGGTTGGTCAGCCCCAGCATTTT. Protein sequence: CASTKGVGQPQHF.

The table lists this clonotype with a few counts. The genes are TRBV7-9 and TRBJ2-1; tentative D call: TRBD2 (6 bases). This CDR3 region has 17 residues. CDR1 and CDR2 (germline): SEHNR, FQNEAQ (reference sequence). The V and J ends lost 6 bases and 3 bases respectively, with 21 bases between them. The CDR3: CASSHGPAGRIYNEQFF. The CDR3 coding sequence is TGTGCCAGCAGTCACGGGCCCGCGGGGCGTATCTACAATGAGCAGTTCTTC.

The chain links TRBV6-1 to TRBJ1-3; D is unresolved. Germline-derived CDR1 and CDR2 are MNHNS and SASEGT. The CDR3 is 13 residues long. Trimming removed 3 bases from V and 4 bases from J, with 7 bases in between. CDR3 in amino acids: CASSEVTGNTIYF. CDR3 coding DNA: TGTGCCAGCAGTGAGGTGACGGGAAACACCATATATTTT.

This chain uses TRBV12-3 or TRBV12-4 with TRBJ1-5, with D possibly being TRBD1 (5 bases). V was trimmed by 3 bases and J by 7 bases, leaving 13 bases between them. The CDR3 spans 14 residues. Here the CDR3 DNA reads TGTGCCAGCAGTTTTGGAGGGGCTGGACAGCCCCAGCATTTT. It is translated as CASSFGGAGQPQHF.

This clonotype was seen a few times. CDR3 nucleotide sequence: TGTGCCAGCAGCGCGCGCGGGGGAAACTCCTACGAGCAGTACTTC. As protein: CASSARGGNSYEQYF. The chain carries TRBV7-2 and TRBJ2-7; 7 bases are shared with TRBD2. Germline values: CDR1 SGHTA, CDR2 FQGNSA. The CDR3 has 15 amino acids. Unmatched junction bases numbered 7, after V lost 5 bases and J lost 0 bases.

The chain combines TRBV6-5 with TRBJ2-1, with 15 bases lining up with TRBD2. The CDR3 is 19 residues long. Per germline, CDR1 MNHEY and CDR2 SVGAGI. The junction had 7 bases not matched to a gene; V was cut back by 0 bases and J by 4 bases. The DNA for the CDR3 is TGTGCCAGCAGTTACTCTCGGACTAGCGGGGGGGCCGAGTACAATGAGCAGTTCTTC. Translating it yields CASSYSRTSGGAEYNEQFF.

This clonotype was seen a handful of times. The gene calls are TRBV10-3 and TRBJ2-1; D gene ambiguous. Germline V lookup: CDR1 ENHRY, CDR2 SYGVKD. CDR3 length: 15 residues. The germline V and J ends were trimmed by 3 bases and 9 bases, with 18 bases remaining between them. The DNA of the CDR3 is TGTGCCATCAGTGAATTCGACTCCCAGATGGCTGAGCAGTTCTTC. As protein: CAISEFDSQMAEQFF.

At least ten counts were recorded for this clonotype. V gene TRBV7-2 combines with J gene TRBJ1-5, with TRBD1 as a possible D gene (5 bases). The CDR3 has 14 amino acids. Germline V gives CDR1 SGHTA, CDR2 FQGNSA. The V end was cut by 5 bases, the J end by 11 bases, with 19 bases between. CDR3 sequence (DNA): TGTGCCAGCAGCCGCACAGGAACATCAGAAGCCCAGCATTTT. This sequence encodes CASSRTGTSEAQHF. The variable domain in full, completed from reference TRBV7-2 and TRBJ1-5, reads GAGVSQSPSNKVTEKGKDVELRCDPISGHTALYWYRQSLGQGLEFLIYFQGNSAPDKSGLPSDRFSAERTGGSVSTLTIQRTQQEDSAVYLCASSRTGTSEAQHFGDGTRLSIL.

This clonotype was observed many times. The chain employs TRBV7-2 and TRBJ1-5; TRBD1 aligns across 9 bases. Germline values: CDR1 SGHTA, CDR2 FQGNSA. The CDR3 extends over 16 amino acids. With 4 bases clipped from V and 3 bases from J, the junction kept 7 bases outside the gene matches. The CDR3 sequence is CASSSPGQGFNQPQHF. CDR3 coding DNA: TGTGCCAGCAGCTCCCCCGGACAGGGGTTCAATCAGCCCCAGCATTTT. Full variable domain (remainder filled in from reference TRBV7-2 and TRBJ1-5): GAGVSQSPSNKVTEKGKDVELRCDPISGHTALYWYRQSLGQGLEFLIYFQGNSAPDKSGLPSDRFSAERTGGSVSTLTIQRTQQEDSAVYLCASSSPGQGFNQPQHFGDGTRLSIL.

The CDR3 DNA sequence: TGTGCCAGCAGCTTTCGGGACACCCAAGAGACCCAGTACTTC. Translation gives CASSFRDTQETQYF. The rearrangement links TRBV7-9 to TRBJ2-5; D perhaps matches TRBD1 (6 bases). The CDR3 consists of 14 residues. Trimming stripped 3 bases from V and 1 base from J, with 9 bases between. Germline values: CDR1 SEHNR, CDR2 FQNEAQ (reference sequence). Combining the CDR3 with reference TRBV7-9 and TRBJ2-5 gives the whole variable domain DTGVSQNPRHKITKRGQNVTFRCDPISEHNRLYWYRQTLGQGPEFLTYFQNEAQLEKSRLLSDRFSAERPKGSFSTLEIQRTEQGDSAMYLCASSFRDTQETQYFGPGTRLLVL.

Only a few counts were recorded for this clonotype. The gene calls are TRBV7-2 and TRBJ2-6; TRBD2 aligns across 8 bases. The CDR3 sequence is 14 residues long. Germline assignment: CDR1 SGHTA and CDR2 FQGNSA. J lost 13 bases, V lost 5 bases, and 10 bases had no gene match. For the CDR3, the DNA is TGTGCCAGCAGCCCGGGACTAGGGGCACGGGTCCTGACTTTC. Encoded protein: CASSPGLGARVLTF.